What follows are 14 T cell receptor beta chains derived from one specimen sequenced in a study of blood T cell repertoires in COVID-19. Produced via immunoSEQ multiplex PCR; TCRdb's table is partial and in-frame only. Altogether about 220,000 clones are present, approximately 85% being singletons, with the ten largest covering 2.9%. The material sequenced was peripheral blood. All receptors derive from a man in his fifties who had recovered from COVID-19.

This clone was seen only once. This chain connects TRBV24-1 to TRBJ2-1, with TRBD2 matching 7 bases. The germline V gene has CDR1 KGHDR and CDR2 SFDVKD. The CDR3 consists of 21 residues. The trim removed 8 bases at V and 10 bases at J, leaving 34 bases unmatched. The DNA for the CDR3 is TGTGCCACCAAAGTAGGGCCGCGGGAGCCATCTGGGCCTCCCCTACATCGCGAGCAGTTCTTC. This gives the protein CATKVGPREPSGPPLHREQFF.

In its sample, this clone was seen a few times. The chain combines TRBV2 with TRBJ2-2; 9 nucleotides match TRBD1. The CDR3 extends over 15 amino acids. The J segment lost 4 bases and the V segment lost 8 bases, leaving 8 bases of the junction unmatched. Per germline, CDR1 SNHLY and CDR2 FYNNEI. The CDR3 sequence is CASRDRELSTGELFF. Here the CDR3 DNA reads TGTGCCAGCCGGGACAGGGAATTGAGCACCGGGGAGCTGTTTTTT.

The CDR3 DNA reads TGTGCCAGCAGTCTGGACAAGGGGTACGAGCAGTACTTC. This gives the protein CASSLDKGYEQYF. The V call is TRBV5-6, the J call TRBJ2-7; D is possibly TRBD1 (5 bases). V shed 5 bases and J shed 4 bases, with 13 bases lying between them. Germline loops: CDR1 SGHDT, CDR2 YYEEEE. CDR3 length: 13 amino acids.

This clone turned up a few times. This sequence joins TRBV12-3 or TRBV12-4 and TRBJ1-6; D call uncertain. V gave up 1 base and J gave up 16 bases, with 11 bases separating them. The CDR3 has 12 residues. CDR3 residues: CASSLDWSALHF. CDR3 sequence (DNA): TGTGCCAGCAGTTTAGATTGGAGCGCACTCCACTTT.

The chain employs TRBV6-5 and TRBJ2-1; the match to TRBD2 covers 10 bases. J was trimmed by 6 bases and V by 7 bases; bases with no gene match: 9. CDR3 size: 15 residues. From germline, CDR1 is MNHEY and CDR2 SVGAGI. CDR3 bases: TGTGCCAGCAACGGGAAGCGGGAGGGCCCCAATGAGCAGTTCTTC. Translating gives CASNGKREGPNEQFF.

This clone has just a few counts. The chain links TRBV29-1 to TRBJ1-1; TRBD1 is a possible D gene (5 bases). The CDR3 is made up of 11 amino acids. Germline lookup yields CDR1 SQVTM and CDR2 ANQGSEA. Trimming shortened V by 6 bases and J by 2 bases, and 7 bases separated the two germline ends. CDR3 sequence reads: CSVQGNTEAFF. The DNA for the CDR3 is TGCAGCGTCCAGGGAAACACTGAAGCTTTCTTT.

This clone has just one count. The chain employs TRBV10-3 and TRBJ2-5, with 8 bases lining up with TRBD2. This CDR3 has 14 residues. V lost 6 bases to trimming and J lost 4 bases; unmatched junction nucleotides: 7. Germline loops: CDR1 ENHRY, CDR2 SYGVKD. The CDR3 sequence: CAIRGAGDPETQYF. The CDR3, as DNA: TGTGCCATCAGAGGAGCGGGAGATCCAGAGACCCAGTACTTC.

The rearrangement joins TRBV25-1 to TRBJ1-6; D may be TRBD1 (5 bases). The germline V gene has CDR1 MGHDK and CDR2 SYGVNS. V was pared by 8 bases and J by 3 bases, with 11 bases between. The CDR3 loop spans 14 amino acids. CDR3 nucleotide sequence: TGTGCCAGCTCTGGACACCTCTATAATTCACCCCTCCACTTT. Protein: CASSGHLYNSPLHF.

This clone has a count of ten or more. The chain uses TRBV2 and TRBJ1-5, with a possible D match to TRBD1 (6 bases). The V gene's germline CDR1 is SNHLY and CDR2 FYNNEI. The CDR3 consists of 15 residues. Trimming removed 5 bases from V and 5 bases from J, with 16 bases in between. The CDR3 DNA is TGTGCCAGCAGTACCCGGAGGGGGGGGGATCAGCCCCAGCATTTT. Encoded protein: CASSTRRGGDQPQHF. The full variable domain, rest sourced from reference TRBV2 and TRBJ1-5, is EPEVTQTPSHQVTQMGQEVILRCVPISNHLYFYWYRQILGQKVEFLVSFYNNEISEKSEIFDDQFSVERPDGSNFTLKIRSTKLEDSAMYFCASSTRRGGDQPQHFGDGTRLSIL.

The gene calls are TRBV19 and TRBJ1-4, with D maybe TRBD1 (6 bases). Germline V lookup: CDR1 LNHDA, CDR2 SQIVND (reference sequence). CDR3 length equals 15 residues. Trimming took 4 bases from V and 1 from J, leaving 10 bases between them. The CDR3 region is CASSTGVRTNEKLFF. The CDR3, as DNA: TGTGCCAGTAGTACAGGGGTAAGAACTAATGAAAAACTGTTTTTT.

The chain uses TRBV24-1 and TRBJ2-1, with TRBD2 as a possible D gene (6 bases). The CDR3 extends over 15 amino acids. Germline V gives CDR1 KGHDR, CDR2 SFDVKD. Trimming took off 5 bases at V and 1 base at J, with 11 bases between the two ends. The CDR3 is CATSVGGASYNEQFF. The DNA for the CDR3 is TGTGCCACCAGTGTAGGAGGGGCGTCCTACAATGAGCAGTTCTTC.

V and J are TRBV28 and TRBJ1-2; D gene ambiguous. CDR1 is MDHEN, CDR2 SYDVKM, per germline. This CDR3 is 12 amino acids long. V shed 5 bases and J shed 0 bases, with 4 bases lying between them. CDR3 DNA: TGTGCCAGCAGTCCCTCTAACTATGGCTACACCTTC. Translating gives CASSPSNYGYTF.

The gene calls are TRBV28 and TRBJ1-5; 7 bases fit TRBD1. Looked up from germline, CDR1 is MDHEN and CDR2 is SYDVKM. V trimming: 6 bases; J trimming: 0 bases; junction bases outside the gene matches: 5. The CDR3 is 15 residues long. The CDR3 protein is CASSKTGSSNQPQHF. The CDR3 DNA reads as TGTGCCAGCAGCAAGACAGGGAGTAGCAATCAGCCCCAGCATTTT.

The rearrangement links TRBV19 to TRBJ1-4; 10 bases are a match to TRBD1. In germline, CDR1 is LNHDA, CDR2 SQIVND (reference sequence). The V gene end was trimmed by 4 bases and the J gene end by 0 bases; junction bases not matched to a gene: 5. The CDR3 spans 17 residues. In DNA form, the CDR3 reads TGTGCCAGTAGTACCCGGGACAGGGGTGCAACTAATGAAAAACTGTTTTTT. Encoded protein: CASSTRDRGATNEKLFF.